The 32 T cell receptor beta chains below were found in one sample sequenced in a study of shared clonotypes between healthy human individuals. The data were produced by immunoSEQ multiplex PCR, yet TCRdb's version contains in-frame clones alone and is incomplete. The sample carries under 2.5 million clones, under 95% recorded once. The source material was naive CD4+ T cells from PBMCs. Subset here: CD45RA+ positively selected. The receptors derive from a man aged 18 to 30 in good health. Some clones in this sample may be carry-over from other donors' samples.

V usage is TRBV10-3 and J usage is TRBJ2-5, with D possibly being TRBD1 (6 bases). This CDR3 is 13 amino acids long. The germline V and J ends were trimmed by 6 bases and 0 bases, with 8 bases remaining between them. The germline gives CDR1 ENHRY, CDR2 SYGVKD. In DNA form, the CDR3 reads TGTGCCATCAGCACAGGGTACCAAGAGACCCAGTACTTC. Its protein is CAISTGYQETQYF.

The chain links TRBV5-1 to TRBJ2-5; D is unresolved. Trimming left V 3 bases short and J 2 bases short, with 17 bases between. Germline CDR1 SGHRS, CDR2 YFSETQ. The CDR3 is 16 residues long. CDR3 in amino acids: CASSYRPGFGQETQYF. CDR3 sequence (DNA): TGCGCCAGCAGCTACCGGCCCGGGTTTGGGCAAGAGACCCAGTACTTC.

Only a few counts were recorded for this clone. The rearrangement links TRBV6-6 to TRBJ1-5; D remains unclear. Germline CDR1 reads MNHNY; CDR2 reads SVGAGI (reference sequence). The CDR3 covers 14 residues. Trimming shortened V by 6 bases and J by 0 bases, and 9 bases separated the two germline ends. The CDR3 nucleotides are TGTGCCAGCAGAAACGAGGTTAGCAATCAGCCCCAGCATTTT. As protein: CASRNEVSNQPQHF.

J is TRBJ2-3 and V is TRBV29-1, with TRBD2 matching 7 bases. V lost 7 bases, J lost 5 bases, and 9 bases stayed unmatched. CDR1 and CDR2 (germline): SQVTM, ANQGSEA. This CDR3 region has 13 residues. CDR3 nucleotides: TGCAGCGCCGAAGCGGGAACTGAAGATACGCAGTATTTT. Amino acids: CSAEAGTEDTQYF.

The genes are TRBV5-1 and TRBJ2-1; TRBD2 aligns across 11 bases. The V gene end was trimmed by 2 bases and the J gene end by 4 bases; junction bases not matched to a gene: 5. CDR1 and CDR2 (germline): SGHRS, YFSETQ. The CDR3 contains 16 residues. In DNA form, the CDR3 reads TGCGCCAGCAGCTTACTAGCGGGGGCCCCTTACAATGAGCAGTTCTTC. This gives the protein CASSLLAGAPYNEQFF. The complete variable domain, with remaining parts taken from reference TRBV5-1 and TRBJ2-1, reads KAGVTQTPRYLIKTRGQQVTLSCSPISGHRSVSWYQQTPGQGLQFLFEYFSETQRNKGNFPGRFSGRQFSNSRSEMNVSTLELGDSALYLCASSLLAGAPYNEQFFGPGTRLTVL.

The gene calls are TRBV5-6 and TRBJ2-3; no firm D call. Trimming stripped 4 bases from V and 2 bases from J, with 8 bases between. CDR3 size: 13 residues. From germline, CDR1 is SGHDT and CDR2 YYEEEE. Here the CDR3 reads CASSPPNTDTQYF. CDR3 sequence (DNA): TGTGCCAGCAGCCCACCTAACACAGATACGCAGTATTTT.

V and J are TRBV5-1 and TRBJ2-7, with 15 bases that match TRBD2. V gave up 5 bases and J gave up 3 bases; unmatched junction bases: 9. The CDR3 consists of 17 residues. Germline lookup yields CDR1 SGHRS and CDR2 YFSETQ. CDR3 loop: CASRGTSGRTGRYEQYF. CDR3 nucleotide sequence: TGCGCCAGCAGAGGGACTAGCGGGAGGACCGGTCGCTACGAGCAGTACTTC.

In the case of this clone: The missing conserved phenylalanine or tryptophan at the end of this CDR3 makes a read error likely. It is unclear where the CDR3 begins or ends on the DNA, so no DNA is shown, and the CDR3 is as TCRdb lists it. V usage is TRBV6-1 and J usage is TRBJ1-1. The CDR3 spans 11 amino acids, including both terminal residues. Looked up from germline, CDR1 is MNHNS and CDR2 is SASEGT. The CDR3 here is CASSEELRYVG.

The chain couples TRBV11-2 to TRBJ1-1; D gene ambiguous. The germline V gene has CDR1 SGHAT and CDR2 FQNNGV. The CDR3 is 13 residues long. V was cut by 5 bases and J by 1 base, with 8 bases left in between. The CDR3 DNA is TGTGCCAGCAGCGTTAGGTGGAACACTGAAGCTTTCTTT. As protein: CASSVRWNTEAFF.

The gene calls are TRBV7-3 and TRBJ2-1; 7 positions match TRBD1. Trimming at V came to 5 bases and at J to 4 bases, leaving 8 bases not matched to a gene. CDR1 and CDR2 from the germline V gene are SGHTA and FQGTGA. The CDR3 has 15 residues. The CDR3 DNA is TGTGCCAGCAGCCGCTCCCGGGACAGATACAATGAGCAGTTCTTC. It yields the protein CASSRSRDRYNEQFF.

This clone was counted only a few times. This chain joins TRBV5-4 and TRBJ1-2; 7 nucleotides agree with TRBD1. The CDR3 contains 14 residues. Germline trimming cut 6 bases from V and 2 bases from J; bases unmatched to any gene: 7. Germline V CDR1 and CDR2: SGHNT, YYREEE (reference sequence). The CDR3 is CASTPTGQNYGYTF. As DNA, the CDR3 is TGTGCCAGCACCCCGACGGGACAGAACTATGGCTACACCTTC.

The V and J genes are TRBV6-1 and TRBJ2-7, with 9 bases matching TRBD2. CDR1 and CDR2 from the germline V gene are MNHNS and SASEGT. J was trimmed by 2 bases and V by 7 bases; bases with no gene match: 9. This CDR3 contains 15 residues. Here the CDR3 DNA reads TGTGCCAGCACTGCGGCGCTAGCGGGGACCTACGAGCAGTACTTC. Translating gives CASTAALAGTYEQYF.

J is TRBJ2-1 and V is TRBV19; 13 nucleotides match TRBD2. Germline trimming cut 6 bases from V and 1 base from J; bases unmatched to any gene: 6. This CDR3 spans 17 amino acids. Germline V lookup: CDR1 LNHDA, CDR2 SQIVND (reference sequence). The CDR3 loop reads CASSSSGLAGSYNEQFF. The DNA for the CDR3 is TGTGCCAGTAGCAGCTCGGGACTAGCGGGATCCTACAATGAGCAGTTCTTC.

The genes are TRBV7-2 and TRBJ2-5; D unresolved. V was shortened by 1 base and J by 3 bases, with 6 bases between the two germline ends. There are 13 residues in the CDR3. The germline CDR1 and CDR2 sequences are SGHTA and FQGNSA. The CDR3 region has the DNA TGTGCCAGCAGCTTAGGACCCGAAGAGACCCAGTACTTC. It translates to CASSLGPEETQYF.

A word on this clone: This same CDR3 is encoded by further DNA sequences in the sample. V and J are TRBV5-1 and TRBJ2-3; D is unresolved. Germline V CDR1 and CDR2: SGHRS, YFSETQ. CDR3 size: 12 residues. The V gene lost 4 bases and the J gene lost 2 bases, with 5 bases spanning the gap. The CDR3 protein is CASSAPTDTQYF. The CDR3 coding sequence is TGCGCCAGCAGCGCACCCACAGATACGCAGTATTTT.

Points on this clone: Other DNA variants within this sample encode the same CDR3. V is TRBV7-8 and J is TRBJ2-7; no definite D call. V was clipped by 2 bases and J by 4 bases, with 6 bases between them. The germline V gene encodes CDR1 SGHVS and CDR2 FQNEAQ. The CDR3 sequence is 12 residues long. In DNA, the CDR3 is TGTGCCAGCAGCTTAACCCGGTACGAGCAGTACTTC. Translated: CASSLTRYEQYF.

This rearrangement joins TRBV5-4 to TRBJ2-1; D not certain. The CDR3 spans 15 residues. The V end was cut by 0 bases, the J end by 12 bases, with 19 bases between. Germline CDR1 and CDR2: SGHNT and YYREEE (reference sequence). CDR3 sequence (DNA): TGTGCCAGCAGCTTGGTCAGTGGTCCTTTACCTAGGCAGTTCTTC. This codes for CASSLVSGPLPRQFF.

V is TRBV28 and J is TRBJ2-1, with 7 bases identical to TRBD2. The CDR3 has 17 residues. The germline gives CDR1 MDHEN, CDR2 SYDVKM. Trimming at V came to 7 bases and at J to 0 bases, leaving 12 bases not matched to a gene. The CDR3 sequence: CASTHRGGSSSYNEQFF. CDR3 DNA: TGTGCCAGCACCCACCGAGGCGGGAGTAGCTCCTACAATGAGCAGTTCTTC.

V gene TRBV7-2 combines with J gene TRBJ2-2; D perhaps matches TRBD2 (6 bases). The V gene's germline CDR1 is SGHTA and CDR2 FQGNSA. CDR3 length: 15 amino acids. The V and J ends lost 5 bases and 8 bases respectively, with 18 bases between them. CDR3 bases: TGTGCCAGCAGCCCGACTAGGCCCGACTTGGGGGAGCTGTTTTTT. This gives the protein CASSPTRPDLGELFF.

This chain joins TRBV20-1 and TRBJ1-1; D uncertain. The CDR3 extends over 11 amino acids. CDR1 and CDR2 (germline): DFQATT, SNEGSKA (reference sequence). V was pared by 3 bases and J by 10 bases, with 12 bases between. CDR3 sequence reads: CSARKTPAAFF. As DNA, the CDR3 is TGCAGTGCTAGGAAGACCCCAGCAGCTTTCTTT.

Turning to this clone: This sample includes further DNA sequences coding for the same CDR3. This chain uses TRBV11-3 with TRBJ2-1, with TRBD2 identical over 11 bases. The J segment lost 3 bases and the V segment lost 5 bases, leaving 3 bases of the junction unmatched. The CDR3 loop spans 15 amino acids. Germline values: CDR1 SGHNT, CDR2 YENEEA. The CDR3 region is CASSLGTSGYNEQFF. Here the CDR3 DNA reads TGTGCCAGCAGCCTCGGGACTAGCGGCTACAATGAGCAGTTCTTC.

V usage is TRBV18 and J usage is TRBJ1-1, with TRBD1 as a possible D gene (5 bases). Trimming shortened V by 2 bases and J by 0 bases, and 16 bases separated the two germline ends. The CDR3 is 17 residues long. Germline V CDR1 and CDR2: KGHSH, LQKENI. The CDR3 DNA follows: TGTGCCAGCTCACCATCGACTACCGGGACTGTGAACACTGAAGCTTTCTTT. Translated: CASSPSTTGTVNTEAFF.

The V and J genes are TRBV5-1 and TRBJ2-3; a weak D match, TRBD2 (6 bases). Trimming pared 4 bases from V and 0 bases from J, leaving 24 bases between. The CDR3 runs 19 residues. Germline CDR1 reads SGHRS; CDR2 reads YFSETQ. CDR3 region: CASSPLGAGGKWSTDTQYF. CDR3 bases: TGCGCCAGCAGCCCCCTCGGGGCGGGCGGGAAATGGAGCACAGATACGCAGTATTTT.

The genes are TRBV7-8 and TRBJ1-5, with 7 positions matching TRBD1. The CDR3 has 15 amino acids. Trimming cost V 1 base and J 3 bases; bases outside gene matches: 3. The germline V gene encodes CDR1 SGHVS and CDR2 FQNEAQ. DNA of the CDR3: TGTGCCAGCAGCTTAGTCAGGGGGGTCAATCAGCCCCAGCATTTT. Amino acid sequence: CASSLVRGVNQPQHF.

This CDR3 reads CSVDPGGQTEAFF. As DNA, the CDR3 is TGCAGCGTTGATCCAGGGGGTCAGACTGAAGCTTTCTTT. The gene calls are TRBV29-1 and TRBJ1-1, with 7 nucleotides matching TRBD1. In germline, CDR1 is SQVTM, CDR2 ANQGSEA. V lost 3 bases to trimming and J lost 5 bases; unmatched junction nucleotides: 6. CDR3 length: 13 residues.

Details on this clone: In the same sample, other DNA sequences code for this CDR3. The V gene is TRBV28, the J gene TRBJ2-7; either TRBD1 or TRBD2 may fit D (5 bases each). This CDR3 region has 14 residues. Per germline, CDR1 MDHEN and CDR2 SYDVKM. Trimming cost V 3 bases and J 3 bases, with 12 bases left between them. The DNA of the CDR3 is TGTGCCAGCAGTTTCTCCGGGGCCCTCTACGAGCAGTACTTC. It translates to CASSFSGALYEQYF.

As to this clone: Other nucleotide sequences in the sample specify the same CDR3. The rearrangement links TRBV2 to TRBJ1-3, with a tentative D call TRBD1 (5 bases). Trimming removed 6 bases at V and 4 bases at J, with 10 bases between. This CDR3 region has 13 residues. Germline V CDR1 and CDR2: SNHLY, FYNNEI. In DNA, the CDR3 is TGTGCCAGCAGGCGGGACTCGGGAAACACCATATATTTT. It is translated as CASRRDSGNTIYF.

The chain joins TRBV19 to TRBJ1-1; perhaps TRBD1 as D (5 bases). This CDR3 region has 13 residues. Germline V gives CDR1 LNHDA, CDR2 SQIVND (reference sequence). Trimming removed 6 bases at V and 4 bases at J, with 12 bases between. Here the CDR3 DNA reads TGTGCCAGTAGCCGGGGGTTGGGCACTGAAGCTTTCTTT. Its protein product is CASSRGLGTEAFF.

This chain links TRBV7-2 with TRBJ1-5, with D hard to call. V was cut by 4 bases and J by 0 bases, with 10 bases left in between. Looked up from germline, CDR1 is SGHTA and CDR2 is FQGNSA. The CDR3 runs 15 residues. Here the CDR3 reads CASSSQRNSNQPQHF. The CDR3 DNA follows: TGTGCCAGCAGCTCCCAAAGGAATAGCAATCAGCCCCAGCATTTT.

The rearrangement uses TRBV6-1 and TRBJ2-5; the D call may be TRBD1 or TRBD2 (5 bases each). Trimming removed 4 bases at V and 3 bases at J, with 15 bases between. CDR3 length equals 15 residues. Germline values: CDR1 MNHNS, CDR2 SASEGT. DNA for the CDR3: TGTGCCAGCAGTGCACGTCGGGGCGTCGAAGAGACCCAGTACTTC. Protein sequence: CASSARRGVEETQYF.

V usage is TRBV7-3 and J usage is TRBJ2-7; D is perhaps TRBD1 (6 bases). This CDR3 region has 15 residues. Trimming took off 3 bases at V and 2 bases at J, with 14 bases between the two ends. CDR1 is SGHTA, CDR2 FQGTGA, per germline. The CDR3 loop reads CASSLGRGSTYEQYF. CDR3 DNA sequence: TGTGCCAGCAGCTTGGGCAGGGGTTCCACCTACGAGCAGTACTTC.

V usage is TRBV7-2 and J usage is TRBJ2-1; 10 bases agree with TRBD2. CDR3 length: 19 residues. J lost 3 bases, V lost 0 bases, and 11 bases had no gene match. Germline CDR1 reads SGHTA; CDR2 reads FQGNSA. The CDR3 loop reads CASSLAASGSFNGYNEQFF. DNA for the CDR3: TGTGCCAGCAGCTTAGCTGCTAGCGGGAGTTTTAACGGCTACAATGAGCAGTTCTTC.